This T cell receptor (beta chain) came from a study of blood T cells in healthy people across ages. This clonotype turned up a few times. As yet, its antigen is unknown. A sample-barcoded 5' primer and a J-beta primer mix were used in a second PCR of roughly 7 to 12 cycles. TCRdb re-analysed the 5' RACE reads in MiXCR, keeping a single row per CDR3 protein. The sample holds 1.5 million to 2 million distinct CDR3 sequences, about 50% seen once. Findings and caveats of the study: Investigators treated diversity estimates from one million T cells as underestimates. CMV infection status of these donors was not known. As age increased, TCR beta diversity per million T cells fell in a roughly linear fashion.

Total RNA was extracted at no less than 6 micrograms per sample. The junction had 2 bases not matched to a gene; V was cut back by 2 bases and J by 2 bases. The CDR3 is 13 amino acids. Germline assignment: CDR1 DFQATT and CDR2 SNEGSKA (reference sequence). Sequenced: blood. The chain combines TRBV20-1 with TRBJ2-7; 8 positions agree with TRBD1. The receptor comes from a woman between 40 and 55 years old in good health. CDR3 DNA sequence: TGCAGTGCTAGACGGGACAGGACCTACGAGCAGTACTTC. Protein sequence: CSARRDRTYEQYF.